The 17 T cell receptor beta chains below come from one sample, sequenced in a study of blood T cell repertoires in COVID-19. Sequencing used immunoSEQ multiplex PCR; TCRdb keeps in-frame clones, though not all of them. The data show roughly 250,000 clones, with 83% seen just once and roughly 5.5% held by the top ten. The material sequenced was peripheral blood. These TCRs come from a human donor in a cohort sampled during active COVID-19.

The chain has TRBV19 and TRBJ1-1, with 8 positions matching TRBD1. J was trimmed by 6 bases and V by 4 bases; bases with no gene match: 4. CDR3 length: 13 residues. Germline V CDR1 and CDR2: LNHDA, SQIVND (reference sequence). The CDR3 sequence is CASSTTTGAEAFF. CDR3 nucleotide sequence: TGTGCCAGTAGTACGACGACAGGGGCTGAAGCTTTCTTT.

This chain connects TRBV28 to TRBJ2-7; D unresolved. Trimming removed 1 base at V and 6 bases at J, with 13 bases between. This CDR3 has 14 residues. Germline V gene sequence: CDR1 MDHEN, CDR2 SYDVKM. The CDR3 bases are TGTGCCAGCAGTTTATCTCCAGGTCTCGGCGAGCAGTACTTC. It translates to CASSLSPGLGEQYF.

The chain links TRBV19 to TRBJ2-1, with TRBD2 matching 7 bases. V lost 7 bases, J lost 1 base, and 7 bases stayed unmatched. There are 15 residues in the CDR3. The germline V gene has CDR1 LNHDA and CDR2 SQIVND (reference sequence). The chain's CDR3 is CASKDSGLSYNEQFF. As DNA, the CDR3 is TGTGCCAGTAAGGATAGCGGGCTATCCTACAATGAGCAGTTCTTC.

This clone was counted only a few times. The chain recombines TRBV7-9 with TRBJ2-1, with D hard to call. The V gene's germline CDR1 is SEHNR and CDR2 FQNEAQ (reference sequence). The CDR3 consists of 15 residues. Between the trimmed V and J ends, which lost 4 bases and 9 bases, there was a span of 19 bases. The CDR3 here is CASSSVPYRDSEQFF. The CDR3 coding sequence is TGTGCCAGCAGCTCGGTGCCCTACCGAGATAGTGAGCAGTTCTTC.

The rearrangement uses TRBV28 and TRBJ2-4; the D gene is possibly TRBD2 (5 bases). V was shortened by 8 bases and J by 0 bases, with 11 bases between the two germline ends. The germline CDR1 and CDR2 sequences are MDHEN and SYDVKM. The CDR3 loop spans 14 amino acids. The CDR3 DNA reads TGTGCCAGCGAGGGTGGCCTAGCCAAAAACATTCAGTACTTC. Translation: CASEGGLAKNIQYF. Based on the CDR3 plus reference TRBV28 and TRBJ2-4, the full variable domain is DVKVTQSSRYLVKRTGEKVFLECVQDMDHENMFWYRQDPGLGLRLIYFSYDVKMKEKGDIPEGYSVSREKKERFSLILESASTNQTSMYLCASEGGLAKNIQYFGAGTRLSVL.

CDR3 nucleotides: TGTGCCAGCTCCGGCACAGGGGCCACAGATACGCAGTATTTT. As protein: CASSGTGATDTQYF. V usage is TRBV27 and J usage is TRBJ2-3; 7 positions match TRBD1. The CDR3 covers 14 residues. CDR1 is MNHEY, CDR2 SMNVEV, per germline (reference sequence). Trimming at V came to 8 bases and at J to 2 bases, leaving 7 bases not matched to a gene.

This clone was detected a few times. The gene calls are TRBV12-3 or TRBV12-4 and TRBJ1-1, with D unresolved. V lost 2 bases and J 11 bases, leaving 12 bases between the germline ends. CDR3 length: 12 residues. The CDR3 region has the DNA TGTGCCAGCAGTTTAACGGCACAGCTGGCTTTCTTT. It yields the protein CASSLTAQLAFF.

In regard to this clone: Distinct nucleotide sequences in the sample also encode this CDR3. The gene calls are TRBV28 and TRBJ2-1, with 12 positions matching TRBD2. J was trimmed by 0 bases and V by 6 bases; bases with no gene match: 3. CDR1 is MDHEN, CDR2 SYDVKM, per germline. This CDR3 region has 16 residues. CDR3 loop: CASSLTSGSSYNEQFF. CDR3 DNA sequence: TGTGCCAGCAGCCTGACTAGCGGGAGCTCCTACAATGAGCAGTTCTTC.

This clone appeared once. The rearrangement joins TRBV27 to TRBJ2-3; 8 nucleotides align to TRBD2. Germline assignment: CDR1 MNHEY and CDR2 SMNVEV (reference sequence). V shed 5 bases, J shed 2 bases, and the junction held 12 bases outside the gene matches. There are 17 residues in the CDR3. DNA of the CDR3: TGTGCCAGCAGTCCGCCGTGGGGGCGGGGGGCCACAGATACGCAGTATTTT. Its translation is CASSPPWGRGATDTQYF.

The chain couples TRBV10-1 to TRBJ1-2; 11 positions agree with TRBD1. V lost 3 bases to trimming and J lost 13 bases; unmatched junction nucleotides: 10. In germline, CDR1 is WNHNN, CDR2 SYGVQD (reference sequence). The length of the CDR3 is 14 residues. Here the CDR3 reads CASSEGKDRGQFTF. The DNA for the CDR3 is TGCGCCAGCAGTGAAGGGAAGGACAGGGGGCAGTTCACCTTC.

The CDR3 bases are TGCGCCAGCAGCCAAGAGGGCGGGAGGGGCGAGCAGTACTTC. Residues: CASSQEGGRGEQYF. The chain employs TRBV4-1 and TRBJ2-7, with 9 bases matching TRBD2. Germline CDR1 and CDR2: MGHRA and YSYEKL. This CDR3 contains 14 residues. V shed 0 bases and J 6 bases; nucleotides not matched to a gene: 3.

The chain recombines TRBV6-5 with TRBJ2-7; 8 nucleotides line up with TRBD2. The ends lost 6 bases at V and 0 bases at J; junction bases unmatched: 7. This CDR3 is 15 amino acids long. Germline loops: CDR1 MNHEY, CDR2 SVGAGI. The CDR3 protein is CASRYTGTSSYEQYF. The CDR3 nucleotides read TGTGCCAGCAGATACACCGGGACTAGCTCCTACGAGCAGTACTTC.

In its sample, this clone was seen a few times. The chain uses TRBV5-4 and TRBJ2-3; TRBD2 aligns across 8 bases. The V gene end was trimmed by 1 base and the J gene end by 2 bases; junction bases not matched to a gene: 3. This CDR3 has 15 amino acids. The germline V gene has CDR1 SGHNT and CDR2 YYREEE (reference sequence). CDR3 residues: CASSLTSGTTDTQYF. As DNA, the CDR3 is TGTGCCAGCAGCTTGACTAGCGGCACCACAGATACGCAGTATTTT.

Note on this clone: Germline and junction disagree at one end, which may indicate a read error. The genes are TRBV7-7 and TRBJ2-5; TRBD2 aligns across 13 bases. This CDR3 has 16 residues. Germline V CDR1 and CDR2: SSHAT, FNYEAQ (reference sequence). The DNA for the CDR3 is TGTGCTAGCAGCTTTACTAGCGGGGGGGCCCAAGAGACCCAGTACTTC. Protein sequence: CASSFTSGGAQETQYF.

This clone was seen only a few times. The gene calls are TRBV30 and TRBJ2-7, with 8 bases identical to TRBD1. The CDR3 runs 12 residues. Per germline, CDR1 GTSNPN and CDR2 SVGIG (reference sequence). Trimming at V came to 5 bases and at J to 4 bases, leaving 4 bases not matched to a gene. The CDR3 nucleotides read TGTGCCTGGGGTACAGGGGGATACGAGCAGTACTTC. Translated: CAWGTGGYEQYF. The full variable domain, in which reference TRBV30 and TRBJ2-7 provide the parts outside the CDR3, is SQTIHQWPATLVQPVGSPLSLECTVEGTSNPNLYWYRQAAGRGLQLLFYSVGIGQISSEVPQNLSASRPQDRQFILSSKKLLLSDSGFYLCAWGTGGYEQYFGPGTRLTVT.

This rearrangement joins TRBV4-2 to TRBJ2-1, with 15 bases that match TRBD2. CDR1 is LGHNA, CDR2 YNFKEQ, per germline. J lost 1 base, V lost 3 bases, and 1 base had no gene match. The CDR3 is made up of 17 amino acids. The CDR3 here is CASSQGLAGGSYNEQFF. CDR3 nucleotides: TGTGCCAGCAGCCAGGGACTAGCGGGAGGATCCTACAATGAGCAGTTCTTC.

The chain recombines TRBV11-3 with TRBJ1-1; D gene unclear. The CDR3 runs 13 residues. In germline, CDR1 is SGHNT, CDR2 YENEEA. V shed 5 bases and J shed 3 bases, with 10 bases lying between them. The CDR3 sequence is CASSPSADTEAFF. CDR3 coding DNA: TGTGCCAGCAGCCCTTCGGCGGACACTGAAGCTTTCTTT. Variable domain in full (rest from reference TRBV11-3 and TRBJ1-1): EAGVVQSPRYKIIEKKQPVAFWCNPISGHNTLYWYLQNLGQGPELLIRYENEEAVDDSQLPKDRFSAERLKGVDSTLKIQPAELGDSAVYLCASSPSADTEAFFGQGTRLTVV.